This T cell receptor beta chain originates from a study of T-cell memory formation after mild COVID-19. CDR3 length equals 14 residues. V was clipped by 4 bases and J by 14 bases, with 21 bases between them. CDR1 is LGHNA, CDR2 YSLEER, per germline. After 5'RACE with constant-segment primers, TCR alpha and TCR beta cDNA libraries carrying sample barcodes and UMIs were obtained. A single record per CDR3 protein comes from TCRdb applying MiXCR to the 5' RACE reads. The sample shows 200,000 to 250,000 distinct CDR3 sequences, 7.5% to 10% of them seen only once. Study-wide results and caveats: A balance of CD4 and CD8 characterized clones contracting day 15 to 85, whereas later expanders leaned CD4+. Contracting CD8+ clones were enriched in EMRA, CD4+ mainly in CM and EM. Within pre-infection memory, some responding clones were found, suggesting cross-reactive memory joined.

About this clonotype itself: Its specificity is unknown.

Sequencing was carried out using PBMCs or a T cell subset sorted from them (not recorded which). The TCR comes from a man younger than 30 who had mild COVID-19 (a few samples of this study predate the infection). Cell type and time point are not known. The chain links TRBV4-3 to TRBJ2-4; possible D gene TRBD2, 5 bases. CDR3 DNA: TGCGCCAGCAGCCCCCAAAACGGACTGGCTGGGGAGTACTTC. Translated: CASSPQNGLAGEYF.